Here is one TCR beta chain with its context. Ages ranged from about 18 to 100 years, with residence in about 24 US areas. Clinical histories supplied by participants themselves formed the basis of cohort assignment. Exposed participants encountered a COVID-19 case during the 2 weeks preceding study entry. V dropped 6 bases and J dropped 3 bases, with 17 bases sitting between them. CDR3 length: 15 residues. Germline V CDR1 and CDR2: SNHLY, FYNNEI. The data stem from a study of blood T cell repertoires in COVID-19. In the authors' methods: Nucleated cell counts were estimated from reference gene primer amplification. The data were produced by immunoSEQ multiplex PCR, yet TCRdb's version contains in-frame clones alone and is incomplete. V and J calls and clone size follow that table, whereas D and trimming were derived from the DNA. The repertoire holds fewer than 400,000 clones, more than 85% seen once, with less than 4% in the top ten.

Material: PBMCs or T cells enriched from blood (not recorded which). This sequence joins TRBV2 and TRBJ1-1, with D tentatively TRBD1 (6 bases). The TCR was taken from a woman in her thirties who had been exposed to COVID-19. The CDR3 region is CASRERQGSYTEAFF. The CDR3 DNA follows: TGTGCCAGCAGGGAGCGGCAGGGGAGTTACACTGAAGCTTTCTTT.